This T cell receptor beta chain was recorded in a study of OX40 agonist ivuxolimab in advanced cancers. From germline, CDR1 is SGHNT and CDR2 YYREEE (reference sequence). CDR3 length: 14 amino acids. The germline V and J ends were trimmed by 2 bases and 2 bases, with 9 bases remaining between them. Repertoires were generated with immunoSEQ multiplex PCR, while TCRdb's copy carries only in-frame clones and drops some. Counted here are about 64,000 clones, about 80% occurring once; the ten biggest clones make up 1.2%. The receptor comes from an adult with an advanced solid tumor such as melanoma, head and neck, liver or kidney cancer. This rearrangement joins TRBV5-4 to TRBJ2-3; D is perhaps TRBD2 (7 bases). The sequencing here drew on CD4+ or CD8+ T cells sorted from blood, taken in a trial of the OX40 agonist ivuxolimab. CDR3 region: CASSFAGATDTQYF. The CDR3, as DNA: TGTGCCAGCAGCTTTGCGGGGGCCACAGATACGCAGTATTTT.